This T cell receptor (beta chain) stems from a study of CD8 T cells in ankylosing spondylitis. TCRdb fed the 5' RACE reads into MiXCR, producing one record per CDR3 protein. The sample holds more than 250,000 distinct CDR3 sequences, roughly 8% seen once. Study conclusions and caveats: Matched ankylosing spondylitis synovial fluid reportedly showed significant enrichment of disease-linked clones. Apparently characteristic of ankylosing spondylitis blood was a TCR beta motif (fewer than ten highly homologous variants).

CDR3 size: 17 residues. Trimming took 4 bases from V and 8 from J; bases not matched to a gene: 13. Germline CDR1 and CDR2: MGHDK and SYGVNS. In the case of this clonotype: Antigen unknown.

Sequencing used blood, either unsorted or a sorted T cell fraction (not recorded which). The sequence was collected from a male donor with ankylosing spondylitis. The chain has TRBV25-1 and TRBJ2-2, with 10 nucleotides matching TRBD2. CDR3 bases: TGTGCCAGCAGTGTCAGGGATGCACTAGCGGGATTTGGGGAGCTGTTTTTT. Protein product: CASSVRDALAGFGELFF.